Each of the 7 T cell receptor beta chains below was sequenced from the same sample in a study of CD8 T cells in Susac syndrome. An input of 0.5 to 1 ug of RNA was subjected to reverse transcription using random hexamers. TCRdb ran MiXCR on the immunoSEQ multiplex PCR reads and lists one entry per CDR3 protein. The table includes some 240,000 distinct CDR3 sequences, almost 97% detected once. The material sequenced was CD4+ T cells from PBMCs. These receptors came from a human donor with Susac syndrome.

The chain uses TRBV7-8 and TRBJ1-5; no reliable D call. CDR1 and CDR2 (germline): SGHVS, FQNEAQ. Trimming removed 4 bases at V and 3 bases at J, with 13 bases between. This CDR3 has 15 amino acids. CDR3 in DNA: TGTGCCAGCAGCTCGGTCGGTACCTTCAATCAGCCCCAGCATTTT. This codes for CASSSVGTFNQPQHF.

The gene calls are TRBV28 and TRBJ2-7; the D gene is possibly TRBD1 (5 bases). The V gene lost 7 bases and the J gene lost 6 bases, with 16 bases spanning the gap. The CDR3 is 13 amino acids. Germline V gene data show CDR1 as MDHEN and CDR2 as SYDVKM. This CDR3 reads CASILKGSAEQYF. CDR3 nucleotides: TGTGCCAGCATCCTCAAGGGGTCCGCCGAGCAGTACTTC.

The chain recombines TRBV2 with TRBJ1-5, with 8 positions matching TRBD1. V was clipped by 6 bases and J by 5 bases; unmatched bases: 6. The CDR3 totals 14 residues. CDR1 is SNHLY and CDR2 is FYNNEI in the germline V gene. The CDR3 loop reads CASSRDRTDQPQHF. The CDR3 nucleotides read TGTGCCAGCAGCCGGGACAGGACGGATCAGCCCCAGCATTTT.

This clonotype came up once. V is TRBV11-2 and J is TRBJ2-3, with D tentatively TRBD2 (6 bases). The CDR3 contains 15 residues. V gave up 4 bases and J gave up 0 bases, with 11 bases separating them. From germline, CDR1 is SGHAT and CDR2 FQNNGV. CDR3: CASSSDGTSTDTQYF. The CDR3 DNA reads as TGTGCCAGCAGCTCTGACGGGACTAGCACAGATACGCAGTATTTT.

The chain carries TRBV24-1 and TRBJ2-1; D is possibly TRBD2 (6 bases). CDR1 KGHDR and CDR2 SFDVKD come from the germline V gene. The CDR3 has 13 residues. V lost 3 bases, J lost 10 bases, and 12 bases lay in between. The CDR3 protein is CATSDRRDSEQFF. CDR3 nucleotide sequence: TGTGCCACCAGTGATCGCCGGGACTCCGAGCAGTTCTTC.

J is TRBJ2-7 and V is TRBV4-2; TRBD1 matches 7 bases. Trimming at V came to 0 bases and at J to 6 bases, leaving 20 bases not matched to a gene. Germline-derived CDR1 and CDR2 are LGHNA and YNFKEQ. This CDR3 has 19 residues. The chain's CDR3 is CASSQEAPGQRKLSGEQYF. CDR3 DNA sequence: TGTGCCAGCAGCCAAGAAGCCCCGGGACAGCGCAAACTATCCGGCGAGCAGTACTTC.

The chain couples TRBV30 to TRBJ2-7; tentative D call: TRBD2 (5 bases). The CDR3 has 13 residues. Germline CDR1 and CDR2: GTSNPN and SVGIG (reference sequence). V shed 3 bases and J shed 4 bases, with 13 bases lying between them. The CDR3 spells CAWRGGNLYEQYF. The CDR3 DNA is TGTGCCTGGAGAGGAGGTAATTTGTACGAGCAGTACTTC.